One and the same sample provided the 24 T cell receptor beta chains below, sequenced in a study of cytotoxic CD8 clonotypes in ibrutinib-treated CLL. The table came from immunoSEQ multiplex PCR; TCRdb's copy has only in-frame clones and leaves some out. The profile shows some 150,000 clones, around 77% of them singletons. The source material was PBMCs, sampled after 12 months of ibrutinib treatment. These receptors were collected from a human donor with chronic lymphocytic leukemia.

The chain couples TRBV6-5 to TRBJ2-7, with 7 bases that match TRBD2. The germline V gene encodes CDR1 MNHEY and CDR2 SVGAGI. The V and J ends lost 0 bases and 4 bases, in that order; junction bases with no gene match: 6. The CDR3 has 15 residues. CDR3 in DNA: TGTGCCAGCAGTTACTCTGCGGGCGGGGGATACGAGCAGTACTTC. Its protein is CASSYSAGGGYEQYF.

The chain recombines TRBV28 with TRBJ1-5; D perhaps matches TRBD1 (6 bases). The CDR3 runs to 17 residues. V lost 1 base, J lost 6 bases, and 19 bases lay in between. Per germline, CDR1 MDHEN and CDR2 SYDVKM. The CDR3 loop reads CASSLSGGGGRLQPQHF. CDR3 nucleotides: TGTGCCAGCAGTTTATCGGGGGGCGGGGGGCGCCTTCAGCCCCAGCATTTT.

The V gene is TRBV21-1, the J gene TRBJ1-1; no check of the table's D call, TRBD1, against the DNA was made. TRBV21-1 is recorded as a pseudogene. The CDR3 runs 13 residues. The CDR3 nucleotides are TGTGCCAGCAGCAAAGAGGGGGACACTGAAGCTTTCTTT. It codes for CASSKEGDTEAFF.

V and J are TRBV18 and TRBJ1-1; possibly TRBD1 for D (6 bases). The length of the CDR3 is 14 residues. V lost 1 base, J lost 4 bases, and 10 bases lay in between. The germline V gene has CDR1 KGHSH and CDR2 LQKENI. The DNA of the CDR3 is TGTGCCAGCTCACCACAAGGGGGACGCACTGAAGCTTTCTTT. Its protein product is CASSPQGGRTEAFF.

The rearrangement joins TRBV19 to TRBJ2-7, with 8 bases that match TRBD1. The germline CDR1 and CDR2 sequences are LNHDA and SQIVND (reference sequence). The CDR3 is 16 residues long. The trim removed 3 bases at V and 3 bases at J, leaving 10 bases unmatched. This CDR3 reads CASSMGWTGTIYEQYF. The CDR3 bases are TGTGCCAGTAGTATGGGATGGACAGGGACGATCTACGAGCAGTACTTC.

V gene TRBV15 combines with J gene TRBJ2-7; 9 nucleotides agree with TRBD2. This CDR3 spans 15 amino acids. Germline V lookup: CDR1 LNHNV, CDR2 YYDKDF (reference sequence). After removal of 3 bases from V and 3 bases from J, the junction contained 6 bases not matched to a gene. The CDR3 sequence is CATSSLSGSHYEQYF. The CDR3, as DNA: TGTGCCACCAGCAGTCTTAGCGGGAGTCACTACGAGCAGTACTTC.

The chain uses TRBV21-1 and TRBJ2-7. TRBV21-1 is flagged as a pseudogene. The CDR3 runs 13 residues. This chain's CDR3 is CASSRNGSYEQYF. In DNA, the CDR3 is TGTGCCAGCAGCAGAAACGGATCCTACGAGCAGTACTTC.

The genes are TRBV5-1 and TRBJ2-7; tentative D call: TRBD1 (6 bases). The CDR3 is made up of 13 amino acids. Germline V gene sequence: CDR1 SGHRS, CDR2 YFSETQ. The V gene lost 4 bases and the J gene lost 5 bases, with 13 bases spanning the gap. The DNA of the CDR3 is TGCGCCAGCAGCCCCGGACAGTTACACGAGCAGTACTTC. Protein product: CASSPGQLHEQYF.

V usage is TRBV7-9 and J usage is TRBJ2-3; 7 bases line up with TRBD1. With V trimmed by 6 bases and J by 3 bases, 9 bases remained unmatched. The CDR3 contains 15 residues. The germline V gene has CDR1 SEHNR and CDR2 FQNEAQ (reference sequence). The CDR3: CASREGQAITDTQYF. In DNA, the CDR3 is TGTGCCAGCAGGGAAGGACAGGCTATAACAGATACGCAGTATTTT. Combining the CDR3 with reference TRBV7-9 and TRBJ2-3 gives the whole variable domain DTGVSQNPRHKITKRGQNVTFRCDPISEHNRLYWYRQTLGQGPEFLTYFQNEAQLEKSRLLSDRFSAERPKGSFSTLEIQRTEQGDSAMYLCASREGQAITDTQYFGPGTRLTVL.

This chain links TRBV9 with TRBJ2-3, with D uncertain. CDR3 length: 16 amino acids. V lost 3 bases and J lost 0, with 14 bases in between. The germline gives CDR1 SGDLS, CDR2 YYNGEE. The CDR3 spells CASSARLASSTDTQYF. CDR3 nucleotides: TGTGCCAGCAGCGCCCGATTGGCGAGTAGCACAGATACGCAGTATTTT.

The rearrangement joins TRBV5-1 to TRBJ2-3; 13 positions match TRBD2. This CDR3 is 16 amino acids long. The J segment lost 2 bases and the V segment lost 3 bases, leaving 3 bases of the junction unmatched. Germline V lookup: CDR1 SGHRS, CDR2 YFSETQ. The CDR3 sequence is CASSSGLAGITDTQYF. The CDR3 DNA sequence: TGCGCCAGCAGCTCGGGACTAGCGGGGATCACAGATACGCAGTATTTT.

The V and J genes are TRBV18 and TRBJ2-2, with 12 bases identical to TRBD2. The trim removed 3 bases at V and 4 bases at J, leaving 0 bases unmatched. The length of the CDR3 is 15 residues. The germline CDR1 and CDR2 sequences are KGHSH and LQKENI. The CDR3 is CASSPTSGSTGELFF. In DNA, the CDR3 is TGTGCCAGCTCACCGACTAGCGGGAGCACCGGGGAGCTGTTTTTT. Full variable domain (remainder filled in from reference TRBV18 and TRBJ2-2): NAGVMQNPRHLVRRRGQEARLRCSPMKGHSHVYWYRQLPEEGLKFMVYLQKENIIDESGMPKERFSAEFPKEGPSILRIQQVVRGDSAAYFCASSPTSGSTGELFFGEGSRLTVL.

The chain has TRBV29-1 and TRBJ2-5; D is undetermined. Germline V CDR1 and CDR2: SQVTM, ANQGSEA. The CDR3 extends over 8 amino acids. Trimming took 7 bases from V and 7 from J, leaving 4 bases between them. The CDR3 is CSEGTQYF. CDR3 nucleotide sequence: TGCAGCGAGGGGACCCAGTACTTC.

The chain employs TRBV19 and TRBJ1-4; D is possibly TRBD1 (5 bases). This CDR3 region has 14 residues. V was shortened by 7 bases and J by 3 bases, with 12 bases between the two germline ends. Germline lookup yields CDR1 LNHDA and CDR2 SQIVND (reference sequence). The CDR3 loop reads CASTFQGANEKLFF. For the CDR3, the DNA is TGTGCCAGTACCTTTCAGGGAGCTAATGAAAAACTGTTTTTT.

The rearrangement links TRBV5-1 to TRBJ2-3; TRBD1 matches 7 bases. Looked up from germline, CDR1 is SGHRS and CDR2 is YFSETQ. With 3 bases clipped from V and 2 bases from J, the junction kept 6 bases outside the gene matches. The CDR3 loop spans 15 amino acids. CDR3 sequence: CASSYRDSSTDTQYF. CDR3 in DNA: TGCGCCAGCAGCTATCGGGACAGTTCCACAGATACGCAGTATTTT.

The chain carries TRBV9 and TRBJ2-2, with 8 bases identical to TRBD2. The germline V gene has CDR1 SGDLS and CDR2 YYNGEE. The CDR3 has 15 amino acids. V gave up 3 bases and J gave up 8 bases; unmatched junction bases: 9. The CDR3 here is CASSARSSGMGELFF. CDR3 nucleotide sequence: TGTGCCAGCAGCGCCCGGAGTAGCGGGATGGGGGAGCTGTTTTTT. Based on the CDR3 plus reference TRBV9 and TRBJ2-2, the full variable domain is DSGVTQTPKHLITATGQRVTLRCSPRSGDLSVYWYQQSLDQGLQFLIQYYNGEERAKGNILERFSAQQFPDLHSELNLSSLELGDSALYFCASSARSSGMGELFFGEGSRLTVL.

The chain has TRBV4-1 and TRBJ2-7; D not resolved. The CDR3 extends over 13 amino acids. CDR1 is MGHRA and CDR2 is YSYEKL in the germline V gene. V was trimmed by 1 base and J by 1 base, leaving 5 bases between them. The CDR3 protein is CASSQGISYEQYF. The CDR3 region has the DNA TGCGCCAGCAGCCAAGGCATTTCCTACGAGCAGTACTTC.

A few counts support this clone. The genes are TRBV29-1 and TRBJ2-7, with 9 bases fitting TRBD1. V shed 7 bases and J 6 bases; nucleotides not matched to a gene: 7. The germline CDR1 and CDR2 sequences are SQVTM and ANQGSEA. This CDR3 has 12 amino acids. This CDR3 reads CSARTGVSEQYF. CDR3 DNA sequence: TGCAGCGCCCGGACAGGGGTCAGCGAGCAGTACTTC.

V and J are TRBV28 and TRBJ2-2; no reliable D call. The CDR3 covers 17 residues. In germline, CDR1 is MDHEN, CDR2 SYDVKM. Trimming stripped 3 bases from V and 2 bases from J, with 16 bases between. Written as DNA, the CDR3 is TGTGCCAGCAGTTTCTTCTATCGCGCGGAAAACACCGGGGAGCTGTTTTTT. Translating gives CASSFFYRAENTGELFF. Complete variable domain (other parts from reference TRBV28 and TRBJ2-2): DVKVTQSSRYLVKRTGEKVFLECVQDMDHENMFWYRQDPGLGLRLIYFSYDVKMKEKGDIPEGYSVSREKKERFSLILESASTNQTSMYLCASSFFYRAENTGELFFGEGSRLTVL.

The genes are TRBV7-2 and TRBJ2-7, with 10 bases identical to TRBD2. Germline trimming cut 4 bases from V and 3 bases from J; bases unmatched to any gene: 15. CDR1 and CDR2 from the germline V gene are SGHTA and FQGNSA. The CDR3 sequence is 18 residues long. The CDR3 sequence is CASSSHLLGAGGFYEQYF. Written as DNA, the CDR3 is TGTGCCAGCAGCTCCCACCTCTTGGGAGCGGGAGGGTTCTACGAGCAGTACTTC.

The genes are TRBV27 and TRBJ2-2, with D maybe TRBD1 (5 bases). Germline assignment: CDR1 MNHEY and CDR2 SMNVEV (reference sequence). The CDR3 is made up of 14 amino acids. V was cut by 2 bases and J by 3 bases, with 7 bases left in between. Written as DNA, the CDR3 is TGTGCCAGCAGTTTACAGGGCGACACCGGGGAGCTGTTTTTT. Translated: CASSLQGDTGELFF.

The rearrangement uses TRBV7-9 and TRBJ1-6; TRBD1 aligns across 8 bases. This CDR3 contains 16 residues. Trimming removed 5 bases from V and 9 bases from J; junction bases left unmatched: 12. Germline V CDR1 and CDR2: SEHNR, FQNEAQ (reference sequence). Here the CDR3 DNA reads TGTGCCAGCAGCCCTCCCGCGCAGGGGGCGTTTTCACCCCTCCACTTT. This gives the protein CASSPPAQGAFSPLHF. Full variable domain (remainder filled in from reference TRBV7-9 and TRBJ1-6): DTGVSQNPRHKITKRGQNVTFRCDPISEHNRLYWYRQTLGQGPEFLTYFQNEAQLEKSRLLSDRFSAERPKGSFSTLEIQRTEQGDSAMYLCASSPPAQGAFSPLHFGNGTRLTVT.

The chain employs TRBV7-6 and TRBJ2-5; possibly TRBD1 or TRBD2 for D (6 bases each). The V gene's germline CDR1 is SGHVS and CDR2 FNYEAQ. The CDR3 contains 13 residues. Trimming took 7 bases from V and 9 from J, leaving 18 bases between them. The CDR3 coding sequence is TGTGCCAGCAACCTCGGGACAACGGGAGCCCAGTACTTC. Its protein is CASNLGTTGAQYF.

This clone came up once. This chain joins TRBV28 and TRBJ1-3; the D gene is possibly TRBD1 (6 bases). Germline assignment: CDR1 MDHEN and CDR2 SYDVKM. The CDR3 covers 15 residues. Trimming pared 6 bases from V and 0 bases from J, leaving 12 bases between. CDR3 coding DNA: TGTGCCAGCAGGGAGGGGGGCTTCTCTGGAAACACCATATATTTT. Translating gives CASREGGFSGNTIYF.